Described below is a single T cell receptor beta chain sequence and its context. Original processing notes: The assay estimated nucleated cells by amplifying reference gene primers. Some clones are missing from TCRdb's copy, which holds only in-frame ones; the method was immunoSEQ multiplex PCR. Clone size and V and J calls were adopted from that table, with D and trimming inferred from the DNA. This table has approximately 77,000 clones, 70% to 90% appearing once. The V and J ends lost 2 bases and 4 bases, in that order; junction bases with no gene match: 5. The CDR3 length is 14 residues. CDR1 is MNHEY, CDR2 SMNVEV, per germline (reference sequence). The source of the sample is a study of blood T cell repertoires in COVID-19. At the level of the study: Material from acute and convalescent COVID-19 was sourced from the United States, Italy and Spain. PBMCs, B-cell-depleted T cells, or T cells provided the cDNA or gDNA that made up the material.

Source material: peripheral blood. The rearrangement uses TRBV27 and TRBJ2-7, with TRBD1 matching 7 bases. The sequence was collected from a woman older than 75 with acute or convalescent COVID-19. CDR3 loop: CASSLKGGPYEQYF. Here the CDR3 DNA reads TGTGCCAGCAGTTTAAAAGGGGGCCCGTACGAGCAGTACTTC.